This TCR beta chain was captured in a study of blood T cell repertoires in COVID-19 (dated by TCRdb to the early 2020s). Describing the broader study: Samples from collaborators originated in the United States, Italy and Spain and spanned both the acute and convalescent phases of COVID-19. The prospective study material was composed of cDNA or gDNA derived from T cells, B-cell-depleted T cells, or PBMCs. The dataset comprised deeply sampled blood TCRbeta repertoires from subjects exposed to, actively infected with, or recovered from COVID-19. The repertoires were released in a freely available public database intended as a resource for research on the immune response to SARS-CoV-2. Samples were obtained from the ongoing ImmuneRACE study (first 160 participants) and from some 1,300 subjects provided by 6 global collaborators. The sample metadata nearly always contained a de-identified subject ID, COVID-19 status, age in years and sex. HLA class I and class II types, where available, came from metadata supplied by the sample provider rather than from assay-based typing. The paper as a whole reports these results and caveats: Clinical and demographic metadata were provided uncurated, with the amount varying by source and participant.

Remarks on this clone: What antigen it recognizes has not been identified. No base quality information exists; no much larger clone differs at one position.

V and J are truncated by 3 bases and 3 bases respectively, leaving an intervening sequence of 7 bases. The germline V gene encodes CDR1 SGHRS and CDR2 YFSETQ. The CDR3 measures 12 amino acids from cysteine to phenylalanine. Only the CDR3 DNA stays, 36 bases, in frame from base 1. The collaborating institutions used their own protocols to collect whole blood in K2EDTA tubes. For TCRbeta analysis, collaborator samples were shipped as frozen whole blood, as isolated PBMCs, or as DNA extracted from either sample type. TCRbeta CDR3 regions were amplified from genomic DNA using the immunoSEQ Assay, a bias-controlled multiplex PCR. Processing in the source paper ran as follows. Nucleated cell counts per sample were estimated from amplification of reference gene primers within the assay. To quantify the absolute abundance of each unique TCRbeta CDR3 rearrangement, sequence reads were collapsed and filtered. For each sample, productive Simpson clonality was calculated by taking the square root of Simpson's diversity index across productive rearrangements. The source is immuneACCESS, and TCRdb retained only in-frame sequences with V and J called. Part of the clones is not carried over; for the studies checked, unresolved V genes explain less than half of this, and the remainder is unexplained. V, J and clone size are taken as reported in that table, and D and trimming were inferred from the DNA itself. Present in this sample are some 97,000 clones, about 80% of which were seen just once. The ten largest clones add up to 9.5% to 13% of the sample.

The TCR sequence derives from a woman between 70 and 85 years old with acute or convalescent COVID-19. The chain was built from TRBV5-1 and TRBJ2-7; TRBD1 might be the D gene, on 6 matching bases. Specimen: peripheral blood. For the CDR3, the sequence is CASSSQGYEQYF. In nucleotides, the sequence is TGCGCCAGCAGCTCACAGGGCTACGAGCAGTACTTC.